This is a list of T cell receptor beta chains from one sample in a study of T cell responses to AZD1222 COVID-19 vaccine. Sequencing was performed with immunoSEQ multiplex PCR; in TCRdb, only in-frame clones are kept and a portion is missing. The repertoire has roughly 120,000 clones, more than 75% of them found once; the top ten carry 1% to 1.5%. This sample comprised peripheral blood, obtained on day 0 of AZD1222 vaccination. Receptors originate from an adult in good health. Each CDR3 is given without its conserved first and last residue. Each record gives: D gene, J gene, V gene, CDR3 protein. D genes are given only for firm matches.

NA,TRBJ1-2,TRBV4-2,ASSQVLEGEGLAYGYT
NA,TRBJ2-7,TRBV18,ASSPTPRTGGGYEQY
NA,TRBJ1-1,TRBV6-5,ASSPTGFTEAF
NA,TRBJ1-1,TRBV27,ASSSRWNTEAF
NA,TRBJ2-1,TRBV9,ASSKQGTDVEQF
NA,TRBJ2-3,TRBV7-8,ASSLQSTDTQY
NA,TRBJ2-5,TRBV6-5,ASSPYGGTAETQY
NA,TRBJ2-7,TRBV7-9,ASSSGRNEQY
TRBD1,TRBJ1-6,TRBV2,ASKGARSNSPLH
TRBD2,TRBJ2-3,TRBV7-8,ASSLTSGTDTQY
NA,TRBJ1-1,TRBV25-1,ASRPDRGMNTEAF
NA,TRBJ1-5,TRBV27,ASTRKPNQPQH
TRBD2,TRBJ2-5,TRBV4-1,ASSLKFGEGSSGGRETQY
TRBD2,TRBJ2-3,TRBV5-4,ASSSGLASTDTQY
NA,TRBJ1-3,TRBV29-1,SVEEGGSSGNTIY
NA,TRBJ1-2,TRBV4-1,ASSHRGEGYGYT
NA,TRBJ1-1,TRBV6-1,ASSARGAGVSNTEAF